One and the same sample provided the 13 T cell receptor beta chains below, sequenced in a study of blood T cell repertoires in COVID-19. The protocol was immunoSEQ multiplex PCR, while the TCRdb copy is restricted to in-frame clones and leaves out a portion. The repertoire holds about 190,000 clones, 84% seen once, with 15% to 20% in the top ten. Sequencing was carried out using peripheral blood. These TCRs come from a human donor in a cohort sampled during active COVID-19.

In its sample, this clone was seen many times. The V and J genes are TRBV6-6 and TRBJ2-1; D possibly corresponds to TRBD2 (7 bases). The V end was cut by 6 bases, the J end by 6 bases, with 15 bases between. The CDR3 runs 14 residues. Germline V gene data show CDR1 as MNHNY and CDR2 as SVGAGI (reference sequence). CDR3 loop: CASSWEGVSNEQFF. CDR3 coding DNA: TGTGCCAGCAGCTGGGAGGGGGTGTCCAATGAGCAGTTCTTC.

This rearrangement joins TRBV2 to TRBJ2-2; TRBD2 aligns across 14 bases. V lost 6 bases, J lost 3 bases, and 3 bases stayed unmatched. The CDR3 runs 16 residues. Germline V gives CDR1 SNHLY, CDR2 FYNNEI. CDR3 loop: CASRRTSGGYTGELFF. DNA for the CDR3: TGTGCCAGCAGGAGGACTAGCGGGGGGTACACCGGGGAGCTGTTTTTT.

This rearrangement joins TRBV5-1 to TRBJ2-5; 9 bases agree with TRBD1. V gave up 5 bases and J gave up 5 bases; unmatched junction bases: 7. Germline-derived CDR1 and CDR2 are SGHRS and YFSETQ. CDR3 size: 14 residues. The chain's CDR3 is CASRKTGGKETQYF. The CDR3 DNA follows: TGCGCCAGCAGAAAGACAGGGGGTAAGGAGACCCAGTACTTC.

The chain recombines TRBV2 with TRBJ1-2, with 10 positions matching TRBD1. Trimming at V came to 7 bases and at J to 7 bases, leaving 9 bases not matched to a gene. From germline, CDR1 is SNHLY and CDR2 FYNNEI. CDR3 length equals 14 residues. CDR3 DNA: TGTGCCAGCAACACGGACAGGGGGGTACTTGGCTACACCTTC. Its translation: CASNTDRGVLGYTF.

J is TRBJ1-5 and V is TRBV11-2, with a possible D match to TRBD1 (5 bases). The CDR3 sequence is 13 residues long. Trimming pared 5 bases from V and 3 bases from J, leaving 8 bases between. The germline V gene has CDR1 SGHAT and CDR2 FQNNGV. CDR3 bases: TGTGCCAGCAGCCAGGGCTACAATCAGCCCCAGCATTTT. It encodes CASSQGYNQPQHF.

V gene TRBV2 combines with J gene TRBJ2-7; the match to TRBD1 covers 11 bases. Trimming took 6 bases from V and 3 from J; bases not matched to a gene: 4. The length of the CDR3 is 14 residues. The germline gives CDR1 SNHLY, CDR2 FYNNEI. The CDR3 here is CASRAGTGGYEQYF. CDR3 nucleotide sequence: TGTGCCAGCAGAGCCGGGACAGGGGGCTACGAGCAGTACTTC.

This clone was observed a handful of times. The gene calls are TRBV2 and TRBJ1-4, with TRBD1 identical over 9 bases. V lost 6 bases and J lost 6; bases outside the gene matches: 5. The CDR3 is 14 amino acids. In germline, CDR1 is SNHLY, CDR2 FYNNEI. The CDR3 bases are TGTGCCAGCAGGACGGGACAGGGTTATGAAAAACTGTTTTTT. This codes for CASRTGQGYEKLFF.

The chain couples TRBV5-8 to TRBJ2-3; the D gene is possibly TRBD2 (6 bases). The CDR3 totals 16 residues. Trimming cost V 3 bases and J 3 bases, with 17 bases left between them. The germline V gene has CDR1 SGHTS and CDR2 YDEGEE. The CDR3 nucleotides read TGTGCCAGCAGCTGGCAGTGGGGGGACGGGACAGATACGCAGTATTTT. Protein product: CASSWQWGDGTDTQYF.

The chain combines TRBV7-9 with TRBJ2-3; 10 bases line up with TRBD2. Germline CDR1 SEHNR, CDR2 FQNEAQ (reference sequence). The junction had 7 bases not matched to a gene; V was cut back by 3 bases and J by 4 bases. The CDR3 is 16 residues long. The CDR3 here is CASSFGSGRTSDTQYF. The CDR3 DNA reads TGTGCCAGCAGCTTCGGTAGCGGGAGGACTTCAGATACGCAGTATTTT.

V usage is TRBV28 and J usage is TRBJ1-2, with 9 positions matching TRBD1. Trimming cost V 6 bases and J 4 bases; bases outside gene matches: 15. Germline CDR1 MDHEN, CDR2 SYDVKM. The CDR3 has 17 residues. DNA of the CDR3: TGTGCCAGCAGGCCCCCGGGACAGGGTGAGAAGGGCTATGGCTACACCTTC. Translating it yields CASRPPGQGEKGYGYTF.

This rearrangement joins TRBV7-9 to TRBJ1-3; D gene uncertain. Germline values: CDR1 SEHNR, CDR2 FQNEAQ (reference sequence). The CDR3 contains 17 residues. V dropped 4 bases and J dropped 0 bases, with 16 bases sitting between them. The CDR3 bases are TGTGCCAGCAGCTCCACCTCCGCGAAACTCTCTGGAAACACCATATATTTT. Protein: CASSSTSAKLSGNTIYF.

This chain joins TRBV6-4 and TRBJ2-1; a weak D match, TRBD2 (6 bases). The V and J ends lost 7 bases and 9 bases respectively, with 22 bases between them. Per germline, CDR1 MRHNA and CDR2 SNTAGT. The CDR3 has 15 amino acids. The CDR3 spells CASTLDGGAKSEQFF. CDR3 nucleotides: TGTGCCAGCACCCTGGACGGGGGAGCCAAATCTGAGCAGTTCTTC.

The chain combines TRBV10-1 with TRBJ2-1; a weak D match, TRBD1 (6 bases). V was trimmed by 0 bases and J by 4 bases, leaving 16 bases between them. Germline V CDR1 and CDR2: WNHNN, SYGVQD (reference sequence). The CDR3 has 17 residues. In DNA form, the CDR3 reads TGCGCCAGCAGTGAGTCGACAGGCGGGTGGGTATACAATGAGCAGTTCTTC. Protein: CASSESTGGWVYNEQFF.